These 17 T cell receptor beta chains were all obtained from the same sample, sequenced in a study of T cell responses to AZD1222 COVID-19 vaccine. TCRdb keeps only in-frame clones here, not all; method: immunoSEQ multiplex PCR. The table shows 150,000 or so clones, with approximately 90% occurring only once. The sample consisted of peripheral blood, taken on day 0 of AZD1222 vaccination. Receptors originate from an adult in good health.

The chain carries TRBV20-1 and TRBJ2-1; D is unresolved. This CDR3 spans 11 amino acids. Germline CDR1 reads DFQATT; CDR2 reads SNEGSKA (reference sequence). The DNA for the CDR3 is TGCAGCGCGACGGTGGGCAATGAGCAGTTCTTC. It is translated as CSATVGNEQFF.

This clone was observed a single time. The V gene is TRBV12-3 or TRBV12-4, the J gene TRBJ1-1; D uncertain. The CDR3 runs 11 residues. V lost 10 bases, J lost 6 bases, and 12 bases lay in between. CDR3 sequence: CATSTGSEAFF. CDR3 DNA: TGTGCCACTTCAACGGGGTCTGAAGCTTTCTTT.

The chain recombines TRBV28 with TRBJ1-4; D may be TRBD1 (6 bases). The CDR3 sequence is 14 residues long. Trimming pared 4 bases from V and 7 bases from J, leaving 13 bases between. Germline loops: CDR1 MDHEN, CDR2 SYDVKM. CDR3 region: CASSSQGRGEKLFF. Here the CDR3 DNA reads TGTGCCAGCAGTTCACAGGGACGTGGTGAAAAACTGTTTTTT.

The chain links TRBV18 to TRBJ2-7, with 13 bases identical to TRBD2. The germline V gene encodes CDR1 KGHSH and CDR2 LQKENI. The CDR3 spans 16 residues. After removal of 2 bases from V and 3 bases from J, the junction contained 4 bases not matched to a gene. The CDR3 DNA reads as TGTGCCAGCTCACCATCGGGACTAGCGGGGTTCTACGAGCAGTACTTC. It yields the protein CASSPSGLAGFYEQYF.

This clone was detected once. The chain recombines TRBV7-9 with TRBJ2-2; 7 bases match TRBD1. V dropped 7 bases and J dropped 6; count of bases not matched to a gene: 11. Germline V gene lookup returns CDR1 SEHNR and CDR2 FQNEAQ (reference sequence). The CDR3 length is 15 residues. The CDR3, as DNA: TGTGCCAGCATGCTCGGGACAGATCTCTCCGGGGAGCTGTTTTTT. As protein: CASMLGTDLSGELFF.

The chain joins TRBV14 to TRBJ1-1, with 8 positions matching TRBD1. Germline V lookup: CDR1 SGHDN, CDR2 FVKESK. V dropped 6 bases and J dropped 1; count of bases not matched to a gene: 4. This CDR3 is 14 amino acids long. CDR3 in DNA: TGTGCCAGCAGGGACAGGGTGAAGAACACTGAAGCTTTCTTT. Encoded protein: CASRDRVKNTEAFF.

Only one count was recorded for this clone. This sequence joins TRBV6-5 and TRBJ1-1; 8 bases fit TRBD1. V lost 2 bases to trimming and J lost 1 base; unmatched junction nucleotides: 3. The CDR3 covers 15 residues. Germline-derived CDR1 and CDR2 are MNHEY and SVGAGI. CDR3 nucleotide sequence: TGTGCCAGCAGTTACCCTGGGACAGGGAACACTGAAGCTTTCTTT. Translated: CASSYPGTGNTEAFF.

This sequence joins TRBV7-2 and TRBJ2-5, with D possibly matching TRBD1 (6 bases). With 5 bases removed from V and 3 bases from J, the gap between germline ends came to 13 bases. Germline values: CDR1 SGHTA, CDR2 FQGNSA. This CDR3 spans 14 amino acids. CDR3 sequence: CASSPQGGEETQYF. CDR3 sequence (DNA): TGTGCCAGCAGCCCCCAAGGGGGTGAAGAGACCCAGTACTTC.

The chain recombines TRBV7-8 with TRBJ1-2, with 8 bases lining up with TRBD1. The trim removed 2 bases at V and 4 bases at J, leaving 6 bases unmatched. This CDR3 is 15 amino acids long. Germline V lookup: CDR1 SGHVS, CDR2 FQNEAQ. The CDR3: CASSLTGGGIYGYTF. The DNA for the CDR3 is TGTGCCAGCAGCTTAACAGGGGGTGGAATCTATGGCTACACCTTC.

The chain joins TRBV7-2 to TRBJ2-1; maybe TRBD1 (6 bases). The CDR3 length is 15 residues. Germline V CDR1 and CDR2: SGHTA, FQGNSA. The V end was cut by 4 bases, the J end by 8 bases, with 18 bases between. CDR3 sequence: CASSSTGNTLHEQFF. Written as DNA, the CDR3 is TGTGCCAGCAGCTCCACAGGGAACACTTTGCATGAGCAGTTCTTC.

The V call is TRBV5-1, the J call TRBJ1-2, with 8 positions matching TRBD1. V was clipped by 4 bases and J by 4 bases; unmatched bases: 6. Per germline, CDR1 SGHRS and CDR2 YFSETQ. CDR3 length: 14 amino acids. CDR3 amino acids: CASSAGTGLYGYTF. The CDR3 DNA follows: TGCGCCAGCAGCGCCGGGACAGGACTCTATGGCTACACCTTC.

V gene TRBV24-1 combines with J gene TRBJ2-1, with 10 bases fitting TRBD2. Germline loops: CDR1 KGHDR, CDR2 SFDVKD. This CDR3 is built from 16 residues. After removal of 3 bases from V and 3 bases from J, the junction contained 4 bases not matched to a gene. The CDR3 nucleotides read TGTGCCACCAGTGATATTAGCGGGGGGCACTACAATGAGCAGTTCTTC. It yields the protein CATSDISGGHYNEQFF.

The V and J genes are TRBV28 and TRBJ2-2, with TRBD1 matching over 8 bases. V lost 4 bases and J lost 7; bases outside the gene matches: 8. The CDR3 runs 15 residues. Germline CDR1 is MDHEN and CDR2 is SYDVKM. The CDR3 region is CASSSLRGQNGELFF. The CDR3, as DNA: TGTGCCAGCAGTTCCCTCAGGGGGCAAAACGGGGAGCTGTTTTTT. The full variable domain, completed using reference TRBV28 and TRBJ2-2, is DVKVTQSSRYLVKRTGEKVFLECVQDMDHENMFWYRQDPGLGLRLIYFSYDVKMKEKGDIPEGYSVSREKKERFSLILESASTNQTSMYLCASSSLRGQNGELFFGEGSRLTVL.

The rearrangement joins TRBV28 to TRBJ1-6, with unresolved D. Germline V CDR1 and CDR2: MDHEN, SYDVKM. With 2 bases removed from V and 2 bases from J, the gap between germline ends came to 10 bases. There are 16 residues in the CDR3. CDR3 residues: CASSLTEDAYNSPLHF. The CDR3, as DNA: TGTGCCAGCAGTTTAACGGAGGATGCCTATAATTCACCCCTCCACTTT.

The rearrangement uses TRBV6-1 and TRBJ2-5; TRBD2 agrees at 10 bases. Germline CDR1 reads MNHNS; CDR2 reads SASEGT. V was pared by 1 base and J by 0 bases, with 8 bases of the junction left unmatched. The CDR3 sequence is 18 residues long. This CDR3 reads CASSEVRAGGANQETQYF. The CDR3, as DNA: TGTGCCAGCAGTGAAGTGAGAGCGGGGGGGGCCAACCAAGAGACCCAGTACTTC.

This clone was picked up one time. V and J are TRBV9 and TRBJ1-1; 8 bases line up with TRBD1. Germline loops: CDR1 SGDLS, CDR2 YYNGEE. Losses at the gene ends were 4 bases for V and 6 bases for J; bases not matched to a gene: 8. The CDR3 consists of 14 residues. In DNA, the CDR3 is TGTGCCAGCAGCCCCACAGGGGGGAGGGCTGAAGCTTTCTTT. Translated, it gives CASSPTGGRAEAFF. Together with reference TRBV9 and TRBJ1-1, the CDR3 gives the full variable domain: DSGVTQTPKHLITATGQRVTLRCSPRSGDLSVYWYQQSLDQGLQFLIQYYNGEERAKGNILERFSAQQFPDLHSELNLSSLELGDSALYFCASSPTGGRAEAFFGQGTRLTVV.

In its sample, this clone was seen a few times. J is TRBJ1-2 and V is TRBV5-6, with unresolved D. V was shortened by 3 bases and J by 7 bases, with 10 bases between the two germline ends. This CDR3 comprises 12 residues. The germline gives CDR1 SGHDT, CDR2 YYEEEE. The CDR3 is CASSYNTGGYTF. The CDR3 DNA is TGTGCCAGCAGCTATAACACTGGTGGCTACACCTTC.